These 19 T cell receptor beta chains originate from one sample sequenced in a study of blood T cells in healthy people across ages (dated by TCRdb to between 2014 and 2016). The library came from 5' RACE. Instrument used: Illumina HiSeq 2500. A second PCR of roughly 7 to 12 cycles was run with a J-beta primer mix and a sample-barcoded 5' primer. In-frame beta chains were kept once TCRdb had trimmed the public reads at Q25 with fastp and called clones with MiXCR. Each CDR3 protein gets just one entry, which takes the most common genes and DNA from the rows behind it. Counted in this sample were about 1.8 million distinct CDR3 sequences; just under 50% of them appeared once. The top ten clonotypes cover 2% to 2.5% of the sample. Sequenced: blood. The receptors shown here come from a middle-aged woman in good health.

The CDR3 here is CASSLVTVTQSYGYTF. The DNA of the CDR3 is TGTGCCAGCTCCCTCGTGACAGTAACCCAATCCTATGGCTACACCTTC. J is TRBJ1-2 and V is TRBV18; tentatively, D is TRBD1 (5 bases). The CDR3 runs to 16 residues. Germline V gene data show CDR1 as KGHSH and CDR2 as LQKENI. Between the trimmed V and J ends, which lost 6 bases and 4 bases, there was a span of 21 bases.

This clonotype was observed a handful of times. The chain couples TRBV12-3 or TRBV12-4 to TRBJ1-4; D not certain. CDR3 size: 11 residues. V lost 5 bases and J 8 bases, leaving 6 bases between the germline ends. CDR3 coding DNA: TGTGCCAGCAGTCTTTTGGAAAAACTGTTTTTT. Translation gives CASSLLEKLFF.

The chain couples TRBV7-2 to TRBJ1-2, with unresolved D. V lost 5 bases, J lost 8 bases, and 21 bases lay in between. The CDR3 length is 15 residues. Germline CDR1 SGHTA, CDR2 FQGNSA. The CDR3 DNA reads as TGTGCCAGCAGCCTACAGAACAGCCCACTAGGCGGCTACACCTTC. Protein sequence: CASSLQNSPLGGYTF.

The rearrangement uses TRBV4-2 and TRBJ1-2; no clear D. Per germline, CDR1 LGHNA and CDR2 YNFKEQ. The CDR3 runs to 11 residues. Trimming shortened V by 3 bases and J by 8 bases, and 7 bases separated the two germline ends. In DNA form, the CDR3 reads TGTGCCAGCAGCCATAATATCGGCTACACCTTC. Translating it yields CASSHNIGYTF.

A note on this clonotype: An end of the junction does not agree with germline; a read error may underlie this. DNA for the CDR3: TGTGCCTGCAGCCGCCGACTAGCGGGACGCACAGATACGCAGTATTTT. Amino acid sequence: CACSRRLAGRTDTQYF. The chain combines TRBV9 with TRBJ2-3, with 11 bases lining up with TRBD2. Germline V gene sequence: CDR1 SGDLS, CDR2 YYNGEE. The CDR3 covers 16 residues.

The chain couples TRBV4-1 to TRBJ2-1, with 9 bases aligning to TRBD2. CDR3 length: 17 amino acids. The V and J ends lost 0 bases and 3 bases, in that order; junction bases with no gene match: 6. The V gene's germline CDR1 is MGHRA and CDR2 YSYEKL. CDR3 bases: TGCGCCAGCAGCCAAGATTCAGCGGGGGGCCTCTACAATGAGCAGTTCTTC. Protein sequence: CASSQDSAGGLYNEQFF.

This chain uses TRBV20-1 with TRBJ2-3, with TRBD2 matching over 13 bases. The CDR3 has 17 amino acids. The germline CDR1 and CDR2 sequences are DFQATT and SNEGSKA (reference sequence). With 3 bases clipped from V and 0 bases from J, the junction kept 6 bases outside the gene matches. CDR3 loop: CSASRGLAGRSTDTQYF. The CDR3 region has the DNA TGCAGTGCTAGTAGGGGACTAGCGGGGCGCAGCACAGATACGCAGTATTTT.

The chain joins TRBV10-2 to TRBJ2-3, with unresolved D. Trimming took off 7 bases at V and 10 bases at J, with 9 bases between the two ends. CDR1 is WSHSY and CDR2 is SAAADI in the germline V gene. The CDR3 loop spans 10 amino acids. CDR3 DNA sequence: TGCGCCAGCATGGACGGCGCGCAGTATTTT. It codes for CASMDGAQYF.

This sequence joins TRBV7-2 and TRBJ2-5; 8 positions match TRBD1. The CDR3 has 14 amino acids. The trim removed 5 bases at V and 4 bases at J, leaving 6 bases unmatched. The germline CDR1 and CDR2 sequences are SGHTA and FQGNSA. The CDR3 coding sequence is TGTGCCAGCAGCGACCAGGGGGCGCGAGAGACCCAGTACTTC. It codes for CASSDQGARETQYF.

The CDR3 DNA is TGCGCCAGCAGCCAAGACTGGGGCAGGACTAACTATGGCTACACCTTC. Amino acid sequence: CASSQDWGRTNYGYTF. V gene TRBV4-1 combines with J gene TRBJ1-2; TRBD1 might be the D (5 bases). CDR1 and CDR2 from the germline V gene are MGHRA and YSYEKL. The CDR3 runs 16 residues. The V and J ends lost 0 bases and 0 bases respectively, with 11 bases between them.

This clonotype was counted a few times. V gene TRBV6-6 combines with J gene TRBJ2-1; 11 positions agree with TRBD2. J lost 8 bases, V lost 5 bases, and 11 bases had no gene match. This CDR3 is built from 16 residues. Germline CDR1 is MNHNY and CDR2 is SVGAGI (reference sequence). The CDR3 reads CASSRSGLAVGDEQFF. DNA for the CDR3: TGTGCCAGCAGTAGATCGGGACTAGCGGTGGGGGATGAGCAGTTCTTC.

The rearrangement links TRBV2 to TRBJ2-7; D uncertain. The CDR3 is 13 residues long. Germline assignment: CDR1 SNHLY and CDR2 FYNNEI. V gave up 4 bases and J gave up 3 bases, with 10 bases separating them. CDR3 sequence (DNA): TGTGCCAGCAGTGTGACTTCTGACTACGAGCAGTACTTC. Translating gives CASSVTSDYEQYF.

The sample holds a few counts of this clonotype. The chain uses TRBV3-1 and TRBJ2-1; TRBD2 aligns across 9 bases. The CDR3 sequence is 18 residues long. Losses at the gene ends were 0 bases for V and 5 bases for J; bases not matched to a gene: 11. Germline-derived CDR1 and CDR2 are LGHDT and YNNKEL (reference sequence). CDR3 sequence (DNA): TGTGCCAGCAGCCAAGATCCTAGCGGGGATGCTTGGCACAATGAGCAGTTCTTC. It yields the protein CASSQDPSGDAWHNEQFF.

This rearrangement joins TRBV5-1 to TRBJ2-7; 9 positions agree with TRBD1. The germline gives CDR1 SGHRS, CDR2 YFSETQ. The CDR3 is 15 residues long. The trim removed 4 bases at V and 5 bases at J, leaving 10 bases unmatched. Here the CDR3 reads CASSPAGQGLHEQYF. CDR3 nucleotides: TGCGCCAGCAGCCCGGCGGGACAGGGTCTCCACGAGCAGTACTTC.

The CDR3 reads CSASLERGGYSTDTQYF. As DNA, the CDR3 is TGCAGTGCTAGTCTTGAGCGGGGGGGATATAGCACAGATACGCAGTATTTT. The chain carries TRBV20-1 and TRBJ2-3, with 10 bases matching TRBD2. Germline V CDR1 and CDR2: DFQATT, SNEGSKA (reference sequence). The J segment lost 0 bases and the V segment lost 3 bases, leaving 9 bases of the junction unmatched. This CDR3 spans 17 amino acids.

This clonotype has just one count. The chain links TRBV24-1 to TRBJ1-6, with D perhaps TRBD1 (5 bases). Germline V gives CDR1 KGHDR, CDR2 SFDVKD. This CDR3 spans 11 amino acids. V lost 10 bases, J lost 6 bases, and 6 bases lay in between. This CDR3 is CATQGNSPLHF. CDR3 nucleotides: TGTGCCACTCAGGGTAATTCACCCCTCCACTTT.

This clonotype was recorded once. V is TRBV20-1 and J is TRBJ2-1; possible D gene TRBD2, 5 bases. Between the trimmed V and J ends, which lost 3 bases and 10 bases, there was a span of 13 bases. The CDR3 sequence is 12 residues long. Germline CDR1 DFQATT, CDR2 SNEGSKA (reference sequence). CDR3 region: CSASRGVGEQFF. CDR3 coding DNA: TGCAGTGCTAGTCGGGGAGTAGGGGAGCAGTTCTTC.

J is TRBJ1-6 and V is TRBV6-4; the D is unclear. The length of the CDR3 is 15 residues. V lost 0 bases and J 10 bases, leaving 13 bases between the germline ends. Looked up from germline, CDR1 is MRHNA and CDR2 is SNTAGT. The DNA for the CDR3 is TGTGCCAGCAGTGACTCGGCGGAGCTAAGGTCACCCCTCCACTTT. Its protein is CASSDSAELRSPLHF.

This clonotype was recorded many times. This chain connects TRBV18 to TRBJ1-2, with TRBD1 matching 7 bases. J lost 8 bases, V lost 6 bases, and 6 bases had no gene match. Germline CDR1 is KGHSH and CDR2 is LQKENI. CDR3 size: 12 residues. The CDR3 bases are TGTGCCAGCTCTCCCACAGGGGTCGGCTACACCTTC. This sequence encodes CASSPTGVGYTF.